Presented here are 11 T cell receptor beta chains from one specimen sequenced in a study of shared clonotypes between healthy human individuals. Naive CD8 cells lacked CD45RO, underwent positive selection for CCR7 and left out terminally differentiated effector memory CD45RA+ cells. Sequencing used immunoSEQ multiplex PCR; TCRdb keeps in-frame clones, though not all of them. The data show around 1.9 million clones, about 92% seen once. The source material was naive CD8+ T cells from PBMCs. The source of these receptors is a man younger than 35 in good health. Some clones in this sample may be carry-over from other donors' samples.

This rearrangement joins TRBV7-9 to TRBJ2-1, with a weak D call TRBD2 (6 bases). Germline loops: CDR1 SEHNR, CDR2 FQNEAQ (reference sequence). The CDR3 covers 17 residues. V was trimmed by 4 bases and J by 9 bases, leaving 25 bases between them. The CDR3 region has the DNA TGTGCCAGCAGCTCCGATCTCCTCCCGGAACTAGCAGCTGAGCAGTTCTTC. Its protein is CASSSDLLPELAAEQFF.

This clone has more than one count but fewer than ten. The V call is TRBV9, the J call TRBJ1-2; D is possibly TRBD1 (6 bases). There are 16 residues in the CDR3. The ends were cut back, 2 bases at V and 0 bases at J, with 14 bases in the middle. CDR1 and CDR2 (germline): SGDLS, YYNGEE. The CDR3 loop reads CASSVDSRGTNYGYTF. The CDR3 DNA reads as TGTGCCAGCAGCGTCGATTCCAGGGGCACTAACTATGGCTACACCTTC.

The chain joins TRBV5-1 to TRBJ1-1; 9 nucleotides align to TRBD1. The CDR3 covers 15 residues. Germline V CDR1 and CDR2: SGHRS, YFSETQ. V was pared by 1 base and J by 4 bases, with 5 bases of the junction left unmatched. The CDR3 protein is CASSLLQGAFTEAFF. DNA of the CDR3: TGCGCCAGCAGCTTGTTACAGGGGGCATTCACTGAAGCTTTCTTT.

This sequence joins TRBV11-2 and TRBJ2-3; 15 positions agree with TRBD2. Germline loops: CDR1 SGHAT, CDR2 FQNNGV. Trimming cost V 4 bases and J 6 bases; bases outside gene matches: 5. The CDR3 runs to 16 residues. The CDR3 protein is CASSSGLAGGYDTQYF. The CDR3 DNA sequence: TGTGCCAGCAGCTCGGGACTAGCGGGAGGATACGATACGCAGTATTTT. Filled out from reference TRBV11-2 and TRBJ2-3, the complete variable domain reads EAGVAQSPRYKIIEKRQSVAFWCNPISGHATLYWYQQILGQGPKLLIQFQNNGVVDDSQLPKDRFSAERLKGVDSTLKIQPAKLEDSAVYLCASSSGLAGGYDTQYFGPGTRLTVL.

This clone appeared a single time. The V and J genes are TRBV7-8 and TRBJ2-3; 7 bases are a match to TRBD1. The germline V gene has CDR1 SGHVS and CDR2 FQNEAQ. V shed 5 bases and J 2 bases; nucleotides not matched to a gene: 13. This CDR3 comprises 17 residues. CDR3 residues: CASSVLLEGADTDTQYF. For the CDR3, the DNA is TGTGCCAGCAGCGTCCTCCTAGAGGGGGCTGACACAGATACGCAGTATTTT. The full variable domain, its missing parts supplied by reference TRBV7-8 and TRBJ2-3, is GAGVSQSPRYKVAKRGQDVALRCDPISGHVSLFWYQQALGQGPEFLTYFQNEAQLDKSGLPSDRFFAERPEGSVSTLKIQRTQQEDSAVYLCASSVLLEGADTDTQYFGPGTRLTVL.

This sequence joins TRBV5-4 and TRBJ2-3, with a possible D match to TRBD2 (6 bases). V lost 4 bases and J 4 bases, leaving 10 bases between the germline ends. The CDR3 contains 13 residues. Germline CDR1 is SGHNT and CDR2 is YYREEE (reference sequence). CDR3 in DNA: TGTGCCAGCAGCGATAGCGGCCCAGATACGCAGTATTTT. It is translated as CASSDSGPDTQYF.

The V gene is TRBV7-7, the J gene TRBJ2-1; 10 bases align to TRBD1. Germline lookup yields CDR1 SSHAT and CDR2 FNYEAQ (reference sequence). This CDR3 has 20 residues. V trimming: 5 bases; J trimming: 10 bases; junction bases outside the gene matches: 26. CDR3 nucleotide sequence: TGTGCCAGCAGCCCCATATCGGGACAGGGGTCTGCACCGACCCTAGGGGAGCAGTTCTTC. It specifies CASSPISGQGSAPTLGEQFF.

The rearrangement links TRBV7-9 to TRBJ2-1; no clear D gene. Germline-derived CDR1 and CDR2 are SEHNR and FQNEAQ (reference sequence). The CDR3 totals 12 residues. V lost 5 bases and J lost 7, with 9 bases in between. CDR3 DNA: TGTGCCAGCAGCACCCTCGGGAATGAGCAGTTCTTC. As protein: CASSTLGNEQFF. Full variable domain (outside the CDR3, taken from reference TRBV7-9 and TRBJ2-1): DTGVSQNPRHKITKRGQNVTFRCDPISEHNRLYWYRQTLGQGPEFLTYFQNEAQLEKSRLLSDRFSAERPKGSFSTLEIQRTEQGDSAMYLCASSTLGNEQFFGPGTRLTVL.

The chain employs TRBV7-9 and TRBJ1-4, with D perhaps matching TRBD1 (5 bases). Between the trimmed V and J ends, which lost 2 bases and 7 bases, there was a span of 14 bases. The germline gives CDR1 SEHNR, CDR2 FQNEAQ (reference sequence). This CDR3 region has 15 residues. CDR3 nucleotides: TGTGCCAGCAGCTTACCTCTTGGGGCAGGTGAAAAACTGTTTTTT. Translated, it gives CASSLPLGAGEKLFF.

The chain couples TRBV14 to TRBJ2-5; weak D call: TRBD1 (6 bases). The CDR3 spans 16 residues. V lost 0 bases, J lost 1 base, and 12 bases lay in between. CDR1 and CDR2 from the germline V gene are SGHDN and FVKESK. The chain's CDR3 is CASSQDPRDTQETQYF. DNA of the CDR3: TGTGCCAGCAGCCAAGATCCCCGGGACACCCAAGAGACCCAGTACTTC.

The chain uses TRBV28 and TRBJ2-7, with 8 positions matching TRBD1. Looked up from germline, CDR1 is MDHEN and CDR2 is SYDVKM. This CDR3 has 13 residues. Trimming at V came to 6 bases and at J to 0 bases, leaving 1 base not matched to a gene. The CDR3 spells CASSRGHSYEQYF. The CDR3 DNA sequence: TGTGCCAGCAGCAGGGGGCACTCCTACGAGCAGTACTTC.